The 20 T cell receptor beta chains in this list originate from one sample, sequenced in a study of identical twins. TCRdb independently ran MiXCR on the 5' RACE reads; one entry per CDR3 protein. Found here are some 300,000 distinct CDR3 sequences, 9% to 15% of them singletons; the top ten hold approximately 7.6%. The same sample was also studied in work on yellow fever vaccine responses in identical twins.

Sequencing was done on a sample of CD8+ T cells sorted from blood. The receptors come from a woman aged 18-29 years in good health.

The chain has TRBV2 and TRBJ2-3; a weak D match, TRBD1 (6 bases). The V end was cut by 0 bases, the J end by 2 bases, with 15 bases between. Germline V lookup: CDR1 SNHLY, CDR2 FYNNEI. The CDR3 runs 17 residues. The chain's CDR3 is CASSEARWGRYTDTQYF. Written as DNA, the CDR3 is TGTGCCAGCAGTGAAGCCCGATGGGGGCGTTACACAGATACGCAGTATTTT.

This clonotype occurred many times. The V call is TRBV6-5, the J call TRBJ2-1; D unclear. V was pared by 2 bases and J by 3 bases, with 20 bases between. Germline CDR1 and CDR2: MNHEY and SVGAGI. The CDR3 is made up of 18 amino acids. The DNA for the CDR3 is TGTGCCAGCAGTTACGAGGTGGTAGGAGATGGGCTCTACAATGAGCAGTTCTTC. Residues: CASSYEVVGDGLYNEQFF.

Only a few counts were recorded for this clonotype. This sequence joins TRBV25-1 and TRBJ2-1, with 7 bases aligning to TRBD1. This CDR3 region has 15 residues. Germline V gene lookup returns CDR1 MGHDK and CDR2 SYGVNS. The ends lost 0 bases at V and 8 bases at J; junction bases unmatched: 7. The CDR3 sequence is CASSEYHTGDDEQFF. CDR3 nucleotide sequence: TGTGCCAGCAGTGAATATCACACAGGGGATGATGAGCAGTTCTTC.

This clonotype was seen only a few times. The chain couples TRBV5-5 to TRBJ2-1; 11 bases agree with TRBD2. The germline V gene encodes CDR1 SGHKS and CDR2 YYEKEE (reference sequence). Trimming cost V 5 bases and J 8 bases; bases outside gene matches: 9. The length of the CDR3 is 15 residues. CDR3 bases: TGTGCCAGCAGGCCCGGGACTAGCGGCTTCCATGAGCAGTTCTTC. Its translation is CASRPGTSGFHEQFF.

This clonotype occurred a few times. The chain carries TRBV28 and TRBJ2-1; maybe TRBD1 (6 bases). Germline assignment: CDR1 MDHEN and CDR2 SYDVKM. There are 16 residues in the CDR3. V lost 4 bases to trimming and J lost 0 bases, with 13 bases between them. The CDR3 DNA follows: TGTGCCAGCAGTTATATACAGGGAAGCTCCTACAATGAGCAGTTCTTC. It is translated as CASSYIQGSSYNEQFF.

The chain recombines TRBV6-1 with TRBJ2-3; D is unresolved. The CDR3 length is 15 residues. Germline CDR1 reads MNHNS; CDR2 reads SASEGT. Trimming removed 6 bases at V and 4 bases at J, with 17 bases between. CDR3 sequence (DNA): TGTGCCAGCAGCCAAAGGGCAATTGAGTCAGATACGCAGTATTTT. It encodes CASSQRAIESDTQYF.

The V gene is TRBV2, the J gene TRBJ2-3, with D tentatively TRBD1 (6 bases). This CDR3 comprises 15 residues. Per the germline V gene, CDR1 is SNHLY and CDR2 is FYNNEI. V gave up 3 bases and J gave up 2 bases, with 12 bases separating them. CDR3 sequence reads: CASSERQALTDTQYF. The CDR3 DNA sequence: TGTGCCAGCAGTGAGCGACAGGCCCTCACAGATACGCAGTATTTT.

The chain combines TRBV15 with TRBJ2-7; TRBD1 is a possible D gene (6 bases). V lost 0 bases and J 6 bases, leaving 18 bases between the germline ends. The CDR3 is made up of 16 amino acids. The germline CDR1 and CDR2 sequences are LNHNV and YYDKDF (reference sequence). Written as DNA, the CDR3 is TGTGCCACCAGCAGAGATGGGTGGGGGCAGGCCGGCGAGCAGTACTTC. Protein product: CATSRDGWGQAGEQYF.

This clonotype was detected a few times. The rearrangement links TRBV27 to TRBJ2-3; TRBD2 matches at 12 bases. There are 16 residues in the CDR3. Germline V gene sequence: CDR1 MNHEY, CDR2 SMNVEV (reference sequence). The V and J ends lost 4 bases and 0 bases, in that order; junction bases with no gene match: 2. CDR3 amino acids: CASSSTSGRSTDTQYF. The CDR3 DNA is TGTGCCAGCAGTTCGACTAGCGGGAGAAGCACAGATACGCAGTATTTT.

This clonotype was counted a few times. The chain links TRBV29-1 to TRBJ2-3; no clear D. Germline values: CDR1 SQVTM, CDR2 ANQGSEA. The CDR3 loop spans 13 amino acids. Between the trimmed V and J ends, which lost 2 bases and 0 bases, there was a span of 6 bases. DNA for the CDR3: TGCAGCGTTGAAAGGGCAAGCACAGATACGCAGTATTTT. It codes for CSVERASTDTQYF.

This clonotype was seen a few times. The chain is built from TRBV25-1 and TRBJ2-3; D might be TRBD2 (5 bases). V lost 4 bases to trimming and J lost 6 bases, with 8 bases between them. CDR1 and CDR2 (germline): MGHDK, SYGVNS. The CDR3 spans 12 residues. CDR3 region: CASSAPGDTQYF. CDR3 DNA: TGTGCCAGCAGTGCACCGGGGGATACGCAGTATTTT.

The chain recombines TRBV27 with TRBJ2-1, with 8 nucleotides matching TRBD2. The length of the CDR3 is 14 residues. Germline CDR1 is MNHEY and CDR2 is SMNVEV (reference sequence). The ends lost 6 bases at V and 12 bases at J; junction bases unmatched: 13. CDR3 region: CASRRGTRGNRQFF. CDR3 DNA: TGTGCCAGCAGACGTGGGACTAGAGGTAACAGGCAGTTCTTC.

This clonotype was observed a few times. The CDR3 DNA follows: TGTGCCAGCAGCGTAGTTCCCTCCTACGAGCAGTACTTC. Translated: CASSVVPSYEQYF. The rearrangement uses TRBV9 and TRBJ2-7, with no clear D. Trimming removed 0 bases from V and 0 bases from J, with 4 bases in between. The CDR3 consists of 13 residues. Germline V lookup: CDR1 SGDLS, CDR2 YYNGEE.

This clonotype was observed a single time. This chain links TRBV20-1 with TRBJ2-3, with D unresolved. The germline V gene has CDR1 DFQATT and CDR2 SNEGSKA (reference sequence). Trimming took off 3 bases at V and 5 bases at J, with 12 bases between the two ends. There are 13 residues in the CDR3. The CDR3 loop is CSARKAYEDTQYF. The CDR3 coding sequence is TGCAGTGCTAGGAAAGCATATGAAGATACGCAGTATTTT.

In its sample, this clonotype was seen a few times. The V call is TRBV12-5, the J call TRBJ1-5; no firm D call. Germline values: CDR1 LGHNT, CDR2 FRNRAP. There are 11 residues in the CDR3. The V gene lost 6 bases and the J gene lost 7 bases, with 7 bases spanning the gap. In nucleotides, the CDR3 is TGTGCTAGTGGAGCGGGACAGCCCCAGCATTTT. Translating it yields CASGAGQPQHF.

This clonotype was counted a few times. This chain joins TRBV7-6 and TRBJ2-2, with TRBD2 matching over 14 bases. Germline trimming cut 1 base from V and 6 bases from J; bases unmatched to any gene: 4. The CDR3 spans 17 residues. Germline V CDR1 and CDR2: SGHVS, FNYEAQ. The CDR3 protein is CASSLGLAGGPPGELFF. CDR3 in DNA: TGTGCCAGCAGCTTAGGACTAGCGGGAGGGCCTCCCGGGGAGCTGTTTTTT.

This clonotype has a handful of counts. This chain joins TRBV12-3 or TRBV12-4 and TRBJ2-4; D tentatively fits TRBD1 or TRBD2 (5 bases each). Trimming took 7 bases from V and 0 from J, leaving 13 bases between them. The CDR3 is 15 amino acids. Written as DNA, the CDR3 is TGTGCCAGCACCTCAGTAGGGACAGCCAAAAACATTCAGTACTTC. This gives the protein CASTSVGTAKNIQYF.

V gene TRBV29-1 combines with J gene TRBJ1-1; D not certain. With 6 bases removed from V and 10 bases from J, the gap between germline ends came to 9 bases. The length of the CDR3 is 9 residues. Germline lookup yields CDR1 SQVTM and CDR2 ANQGSEA. CDR3 DNA sequence: TGCAGCGTCGCCCTCGGAGCTTTCTTT. Protein: CSVALGAFF.

Many counts were recorded for this clonotype. The gene calls are TRBV12-3 or TRBV12-4 and TRBJ2-1, with TRBD2 identical over 9 bases. J lost 10 bases, V lost 1 base, and 8 bases had no gene match. The CDR3 is 15 amino acids. CDR3 sequence reads: CASSLGASGKGEQFF. CDR3 coding DNA: TGTGCCAGCAGTTTAGGGGCTAGCGGGAAGGGCGAGCAGTTCTTC.

CDR3 sequence: CASSPLMGRATYEQYF. The DNA of the CDR3 is TGTGCCAGCAGTCCCCTGATGGGCCGGGCTACCTACGAGCAGTACTTC. The V and J genes are TRBV12-3 or TRBV12-4 and TRBJ2-7; no clear D. Trimming removed 5 bases from V and 2 bases from J, with 19 bases in between. CDR3 length: 16 residues.